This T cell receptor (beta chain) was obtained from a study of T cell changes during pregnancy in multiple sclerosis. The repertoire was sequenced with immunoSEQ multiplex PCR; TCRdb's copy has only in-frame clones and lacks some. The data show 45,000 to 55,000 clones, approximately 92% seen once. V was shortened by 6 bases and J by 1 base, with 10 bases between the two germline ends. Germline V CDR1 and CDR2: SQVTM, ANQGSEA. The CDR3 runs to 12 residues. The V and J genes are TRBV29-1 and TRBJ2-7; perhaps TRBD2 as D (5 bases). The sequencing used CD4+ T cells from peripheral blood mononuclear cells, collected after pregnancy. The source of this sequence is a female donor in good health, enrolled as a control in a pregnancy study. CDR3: CSVSGISYEQYF. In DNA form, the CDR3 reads TGCAGCGTCTCGGGGATTTCCTACGAGCAGTACTTC.